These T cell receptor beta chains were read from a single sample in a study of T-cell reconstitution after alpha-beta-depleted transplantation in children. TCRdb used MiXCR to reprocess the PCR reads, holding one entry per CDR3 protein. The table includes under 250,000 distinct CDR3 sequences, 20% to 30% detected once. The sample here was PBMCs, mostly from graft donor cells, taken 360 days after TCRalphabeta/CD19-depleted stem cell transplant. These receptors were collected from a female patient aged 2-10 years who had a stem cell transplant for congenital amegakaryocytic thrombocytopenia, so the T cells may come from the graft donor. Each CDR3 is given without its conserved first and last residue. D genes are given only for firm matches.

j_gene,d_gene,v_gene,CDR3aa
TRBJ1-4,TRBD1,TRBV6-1,ASRRGQAANEKLF
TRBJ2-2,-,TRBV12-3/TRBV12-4,ASRRTLVDTGELF
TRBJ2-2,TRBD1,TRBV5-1,ASSLTPRGQTGELF
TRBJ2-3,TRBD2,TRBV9,ASSVGLAGASDTQY
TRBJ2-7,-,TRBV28,ASSLFGGPQGEQY
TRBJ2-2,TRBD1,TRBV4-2,ASSQDSRGTGWKFGELF
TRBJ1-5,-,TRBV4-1,ASSQSQGRQPQH
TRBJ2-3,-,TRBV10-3,AISDVLVATDTQY
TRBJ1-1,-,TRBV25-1,ASRPLQGWETEAF
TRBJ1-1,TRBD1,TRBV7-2,ASSRYRGGTEAF
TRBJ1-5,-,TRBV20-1,SASKFPGQGNQPQH
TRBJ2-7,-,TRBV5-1,ASSLGHSYYEQY
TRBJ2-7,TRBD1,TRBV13,ASKRRVGTGLPEQY
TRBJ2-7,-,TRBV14,ASSRDTYEQY
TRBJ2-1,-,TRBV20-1,SARTQGPNEQF
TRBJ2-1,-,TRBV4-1,ASSQLSSYNEQF
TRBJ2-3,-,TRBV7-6,ASSPHPSGPRLHTQY
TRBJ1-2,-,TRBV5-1,ASSLDGGNRGYT
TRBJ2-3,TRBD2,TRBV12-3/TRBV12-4,ASSSQRGGADTQY
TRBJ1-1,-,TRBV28,ASSLGERAGDTEAF
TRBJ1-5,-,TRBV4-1,ASSQGRSENQPQH
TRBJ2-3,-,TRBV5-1,ASSLEVLEDTQY
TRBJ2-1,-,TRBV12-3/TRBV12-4,ASSFVPKSSYNEQF
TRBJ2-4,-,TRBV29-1,SVVSGAGAKNIQY
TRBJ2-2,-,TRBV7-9,AGLGLTGELF
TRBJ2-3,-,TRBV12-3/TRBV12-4,ASSYLPTDTQY
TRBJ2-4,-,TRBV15,ATSLRGLAKNIQY
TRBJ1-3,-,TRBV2,ASSRAGRDGNTIY
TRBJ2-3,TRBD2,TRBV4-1,ASSQGDYTDTQY
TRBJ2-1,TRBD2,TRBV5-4,ASSSGGGIPYNEQF
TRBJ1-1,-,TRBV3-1,ASSQSYTEAF
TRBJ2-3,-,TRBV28,ASSNLRDSWGISADTQY
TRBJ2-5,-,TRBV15,ATSWGRPETQY
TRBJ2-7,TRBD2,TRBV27,ASSSIAGSYEQY
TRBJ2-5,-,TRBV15,ATSRDRNRQETQY
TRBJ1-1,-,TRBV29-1,SVVRGANTEAF
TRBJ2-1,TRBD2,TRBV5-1,ASSLGVLAGKNEQF
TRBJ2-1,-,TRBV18,ASATSVRGSYNEQF
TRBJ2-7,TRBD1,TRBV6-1,ASSASQSGGPLYEQY